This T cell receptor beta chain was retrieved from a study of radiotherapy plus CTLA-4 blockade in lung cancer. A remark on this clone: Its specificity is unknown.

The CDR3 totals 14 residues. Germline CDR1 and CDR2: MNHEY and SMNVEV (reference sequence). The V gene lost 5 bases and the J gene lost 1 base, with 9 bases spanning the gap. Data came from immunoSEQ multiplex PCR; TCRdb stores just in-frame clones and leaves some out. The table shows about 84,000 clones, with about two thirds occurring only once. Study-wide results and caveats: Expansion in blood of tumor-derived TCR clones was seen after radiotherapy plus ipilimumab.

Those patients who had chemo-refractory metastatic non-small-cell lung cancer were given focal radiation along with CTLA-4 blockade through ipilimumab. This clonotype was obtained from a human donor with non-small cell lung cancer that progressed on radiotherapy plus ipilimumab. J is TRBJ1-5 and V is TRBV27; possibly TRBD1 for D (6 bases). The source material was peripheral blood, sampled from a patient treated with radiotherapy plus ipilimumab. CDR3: CASSPGTSNQPQHF. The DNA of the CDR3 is TGTGCCAGCAGTCCCGGGACAAGCAATCAGCCCCAGCATTTT.